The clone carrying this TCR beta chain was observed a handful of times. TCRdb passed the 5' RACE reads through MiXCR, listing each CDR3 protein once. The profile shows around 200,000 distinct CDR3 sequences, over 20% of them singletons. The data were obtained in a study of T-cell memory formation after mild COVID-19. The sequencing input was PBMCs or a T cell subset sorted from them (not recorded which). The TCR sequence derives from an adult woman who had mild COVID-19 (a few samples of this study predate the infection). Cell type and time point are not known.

CDR3 residues: CASSEYPTGVYEQYF. The CDR3 DNA sequence: TGTGCCAGCAGTGAATATCCGACAGGCGTCTACGAGCAGTACTTC. The chain is built from TRBV25-1 and TRBJ2-7, with D possibly TRBD1 on 6 matching bases. The V end was cut by 0 bases, the J end by 3 bases, with 12 bases between. Germline V gene data show CDR1 as MGHDK and CDR2 as SYGVNS. This CDR3 spans 15 amino acids.